This TCR beta chain was identified during a study of cytomegalovirus exposure and HLA in healthy donors. On the study more broadly: Earlier findings included over 90 million unique TCR beta sequences obtained from about 179 million T cells.

The PCR made use of 60 Vbeta and 13 Jbeta primers. Data came from immunoSEQ multiplex PCR; TCRdb stores just in-frame clones and leaves some out. The sample holds over 150,000 clones, more than 60% seen once. Study results and caveats: Follow-up analysis found HLA locus-dependent TCR association rates, highest for DRB1 and lowest for HLA-C.

A note on this clone: As yet, its antigen is unknown.

Germline V lookup: CDR1 DFQATT, CDR2 SNEGSKA (reference sequence). The CDR3 is 11 residues long. V trimming: 6 bases; J trimming: 8 bases; junction bases outside the gene matches: 4. The chain has TRBV20-1 and TRBJ2-3, with TRBD2 identical over 8 bases. The TCR comes from a woman between 50 and 59 years old in good health and CMV-seropositive. Sequencing input: PBMCs. The CDR3: CSAGGAGTQYF. CDR3 sequence (DNA): TGCAGTGCCGGGGGGGCGGGTACGCAGTATTTT.